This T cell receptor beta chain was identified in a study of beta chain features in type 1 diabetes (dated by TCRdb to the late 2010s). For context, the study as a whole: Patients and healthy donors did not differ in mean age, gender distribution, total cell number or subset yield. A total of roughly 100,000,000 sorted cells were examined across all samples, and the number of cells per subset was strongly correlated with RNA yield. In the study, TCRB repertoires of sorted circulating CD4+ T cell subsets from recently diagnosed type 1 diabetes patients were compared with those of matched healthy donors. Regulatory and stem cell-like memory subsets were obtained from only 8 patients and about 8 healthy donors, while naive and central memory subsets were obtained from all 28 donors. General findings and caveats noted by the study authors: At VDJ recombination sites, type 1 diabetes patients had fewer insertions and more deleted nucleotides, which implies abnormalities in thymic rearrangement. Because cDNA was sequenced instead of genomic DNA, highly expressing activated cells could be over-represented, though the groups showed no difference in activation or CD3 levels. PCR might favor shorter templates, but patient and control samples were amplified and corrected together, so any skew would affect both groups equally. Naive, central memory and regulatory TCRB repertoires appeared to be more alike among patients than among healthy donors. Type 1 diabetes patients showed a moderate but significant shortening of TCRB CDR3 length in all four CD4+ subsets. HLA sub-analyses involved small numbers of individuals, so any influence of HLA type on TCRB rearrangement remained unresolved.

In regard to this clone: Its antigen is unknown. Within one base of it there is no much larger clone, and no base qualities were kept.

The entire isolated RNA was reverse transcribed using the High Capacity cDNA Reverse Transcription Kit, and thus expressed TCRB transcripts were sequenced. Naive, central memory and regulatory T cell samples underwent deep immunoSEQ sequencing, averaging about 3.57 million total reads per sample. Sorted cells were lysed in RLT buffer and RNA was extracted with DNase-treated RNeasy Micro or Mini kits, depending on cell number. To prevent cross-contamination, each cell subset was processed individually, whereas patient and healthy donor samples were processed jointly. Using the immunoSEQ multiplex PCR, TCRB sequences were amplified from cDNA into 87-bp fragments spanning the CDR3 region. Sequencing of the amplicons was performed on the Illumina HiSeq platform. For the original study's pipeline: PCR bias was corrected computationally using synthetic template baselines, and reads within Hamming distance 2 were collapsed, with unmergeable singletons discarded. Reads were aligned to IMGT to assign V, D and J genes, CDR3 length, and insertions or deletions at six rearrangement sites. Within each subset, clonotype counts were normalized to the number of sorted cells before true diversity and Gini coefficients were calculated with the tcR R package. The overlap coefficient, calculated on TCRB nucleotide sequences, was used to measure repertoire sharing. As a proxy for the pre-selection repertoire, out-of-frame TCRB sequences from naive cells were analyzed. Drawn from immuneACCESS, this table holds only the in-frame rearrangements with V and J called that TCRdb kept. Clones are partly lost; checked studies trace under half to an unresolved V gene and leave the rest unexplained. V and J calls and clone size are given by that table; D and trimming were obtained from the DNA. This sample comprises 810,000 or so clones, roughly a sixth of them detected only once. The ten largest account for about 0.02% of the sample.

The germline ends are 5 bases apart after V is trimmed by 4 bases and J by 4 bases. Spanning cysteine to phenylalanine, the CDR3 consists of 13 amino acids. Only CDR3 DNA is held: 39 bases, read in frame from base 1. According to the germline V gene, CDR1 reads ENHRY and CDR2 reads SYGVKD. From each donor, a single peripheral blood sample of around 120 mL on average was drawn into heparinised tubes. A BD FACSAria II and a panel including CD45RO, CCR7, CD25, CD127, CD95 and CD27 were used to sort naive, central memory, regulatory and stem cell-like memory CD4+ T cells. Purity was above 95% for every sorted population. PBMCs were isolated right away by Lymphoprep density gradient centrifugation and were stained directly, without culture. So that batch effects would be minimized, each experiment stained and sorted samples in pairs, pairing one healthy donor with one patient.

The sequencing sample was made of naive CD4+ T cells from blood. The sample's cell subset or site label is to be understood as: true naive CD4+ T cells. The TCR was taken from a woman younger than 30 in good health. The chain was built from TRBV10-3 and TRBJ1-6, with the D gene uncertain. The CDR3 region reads CAISGAYNSPLHF. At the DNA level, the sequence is TGTGCCATCAGTGGGGCATATAATTCACCCCTCCACTTT.